These 25 T cell receptor beta chains originate from one sample sequenced in a study of blood T cells in healthy people across ages. Alongside a J-beta primer mix, a sample-barcoded 5' primer served in a second PCR lasting 7 to 11 cycles. TCRdb passed the 5' RACE reads through MiXCR, listing each CDR3 protein once. The sample records around 1,000,000 distinct CDR3 sequences, around two fifths being singletons. What was sequenced was blood. These receptors were taken from a man aged 18-30 years in good health.

The V call is TRBV20-1, the J call TRBJ1-5; 7 bases map to TRBD1. Germline CDR1 and CDR2: DFQATT and SNEGSKA (reference sequence). V shed 3 bases, J shed 0 bases, and the junction held 8 bases outside the gene matches. There are 16 residues in the CDR3. CDR3 sequence (DNA): TGCAGTGCTAGGTCGTTAACAGGGGTTAGCAATCAGCCCCAGCATTTT. Protein: CSARSLTGVSNQPQHF.

This clonotype was counted ten times or more. The chain joins TRBV20-1 to TRBJ1-4; D gene uncertain. Trimming left V 3 bases short and J 7 bases short, with 15 bases between. Germline V lookup: CDR1 DFQATT, CDR2 SNEGSKA (reference sequence). The CDR3 has 14 amino acids. The CDR3 loop is CSASSPDKPEKLFF. The CDR3 region has the DNA TGCAGTGCTAGCTCACCCGATAAGCCTGAAAAACTGTTTTTT.

The rearrangement joins TRBV6-6 to TRBJ2-1, with a possible D match to TRBD1 (5 bases). The end of the DNA fits TRBJ2-7 better, so the J call may be wrong. The germline V gene encodes CDR1 MNHNY and CDR2 SVGAGI (reference sequence). The CDR3 totals 12 residues. The chain's CDR3 is CATLQVYNEQYF. The CDR3 region has the DNA TGTGCCACCTTACAGGTATACAATGAGCAGTACTTC.

At least ten counts were recorded for this clonotype. V usage is TRBV20-1 and J usage is TRBJ1-2; TRBD1 is a possible D gene (5 bases). CDR3 length: 14 amino acids. Germline lookup yields CDR1 DFQATT and CDR2 SNEGSKA (reference sequence). V lost 6 bases to trimming and J lost 3 bases, with 17 bases between them. The CDR3 sequence is CSARSHGGDYGYTF. Written as DNA, the CDR3 is TGCAGTGCGAGGAGCCATGGGGGGGACTATGGCTACACCTTC.

This clonotype was counted a few times. This rearrangement joins TRBV4-3 to TRBJ2-7; D is undetermined. Between the trimmed V and J ends, which lost 4 bases and 2 bases, there was a span of 15 bases. The CDR3 consists of 15 residues. From germline, CDR1 is LGHNA and CDR2 YSLEER. The CDR3 region is CASSPHLQAPYEQYF. DNA of the CDR3: TGCGCCAGCAGCCCCCACCTCCAAGCCCCCTACGAGCAGTACTTC.

This clonotype appeared a few times. The chain uses TRBV15 and TRBJ1-5; 8 positions match TRBD1. This CDR3 is built from 16 residues. Trimming took 6 bases from V and 4 from J; bases not matched to a gene: 11. The V gene's germline CDR1 is LNHNV and CDR2 YYDKDF (reference sequence). CDR3 in amino acids: CATRGNPGQENQPQHF. The DNA of the CDR3 is TGTGCCACCAGAGGAAACCCGGGACAGGAGAATCAGCCCCAGCATTTT.

The chain carries TRBV4-3 and TRBJ1-1; 7 nucleotides agree with TRBD1. Germline V lookup: CDR1 LGHNA, CDR2 YSLEER. The CDR3 contains 16 residues. J gave up 3 bases and V 5 bases, and 12 bases lay outside the gene matches. CDR3: CASSSDLDRADTEAFF. CDR3 DNA sequence: TGCGCCAGCAGCTCAGACCTTGACAGGGCGGACACTGAAGCTTTCTTT.

The chain uses TRBV4-1 and TRBJ1-4; 8 positions agree with TRBD1. CDR1 is MGHRA and CDR2 is YSYEKL in the germline V gene. The length of the CDR3 is 15 residues. The trim removed 4 bases at V and 5 bases at J, leaving 6 bases unmatched. The CDR3 is CASSRGQGWNEKLFF. CDR3 sequence (DNA): TGCGCCAGCAGCCGTGGACAGGGATGGAATGAAAAACTGTTTTTT.

This clonotype was counted ten times or more. V and J are TRBV5-1 and TRBJ2-1; no reliable D call. This CDR3 contains 13 residues. Trimming removed 0 bases from V and 5 bases from J, with 6 bases in between. Germline V lookup: CDR1 SGHRS, CDR2 YFSETQ. CDR3 nucleotide sequence: TGCGCCAGCAGCTTGGTTAGGAACAATGAGCAGTTCTTC. Protein sequence: CASSLVRNNEQFF.

The J gene is TRBJ2-5, the V gene TRBV12-3 or TRBV12-4, with D maybe TRBD1 (6 bases). The DNA end is more similar to TRBJ2-7, so the J call may be wrong. This CDR3 comprises 13 residues. As DNA, the CDR3 is TGTGCCAGCAGTTGGACAGCAGGAGACGAGCAGTACTTC. This translates into CASSWTAGDEQYF.

V is TRBV6-6 and J is TRBJ2-3; TRBD2 is a possible D gene (6 bases). V lost 11 bases to trimming and J lost 2 bases, with 20 bases between them. This CDR3 is built from 15 residues. Per the germline V gene, CDR1 is MNHNY and CDR2 is SVGAGI (reference sequence). The CDR3 DNA reads TGTGCCGCGGGGACGTCAAGCGGGTACACAGATACGCAGTATTTT. Translated: CAAGTSSGYTDTQYF.

This clonotype was detected a few times. The chain combines TRBV6-2 or TRBV6-3 with TRBJ1-1; D is perhaps TRBD1 (6 bases). CDR3 length: 13 residues. Germline V gene sequence: CDR1 MNHEY, CDR2 SVGEGT. V was trimmed by 0 bases and J by 7 bases, leaving 9 bases between them. The CDR3 is CASSYSGGDEAFF. CDR3 nucleotides: TGTGCCAGCAGTTACTCCGGGGGCGATGAAGCTTTCTTT.

The genes are TRBV11-2 and TRBJ1-2; no reliable D call. CDR3 size: 15 residues. Trimming shortened V by 5 bases and J by 2 bases, and 15 bases separated the two germline ends. Germline V gives CDR1 SGHAT, CDR2 FQNNGV. The CDR3 bases are TGTGCCAGCAGCCTATTTACGGACGGCAACTATGGCTACACCTTC. Translation gives CASSLFTDGNYGYTF.

The rearrangement joins TRBV6-5 to TRBJ2-7; TRBD2 might be the D (6 bases). V lost 7 bases to trimming and J lost 7 bases, with 17 bases between them. The CDR3 spans 13 residues. CDR1 MNHEY and CDR2 SVGAGI come from the germline V gene. Here the CDR3 reads CASTRRGSSEQYF. CDR3 DNA: TGTGCCAGCACAAGGCGGGGTAGTAGTGAGCAGTACTTC.

CDR3 protein: CASSKDGAGGVCQPQHF. In DNA form, the CDR3 reads TGTGCCAGCAGCAAAGATGGAGCAGGGGGGGTTTGTCAGCCCCAGCATTTT. J is TRBJ1-5 and V is TRBV21-1; TRBD1 is the table's D call and was not checked against the DNA. TRBV21-1 is designated a pseudogene. The CDR3 has 17 amino acids.

The chain joins TRBV29-1 to TRBJ1-2, with D maybe TRBD1 (5 bases). Germline lookup yields CDR1 SQVTM and CDR2 ANQGSEA. The length of the CDR3 is 14 residues. Trimming took off 5 bases at V and 4 bases at J, with 17 bases between the two ends. This CDR3 is CSVSNARDPYGYTF. CDR3 DNA: TGCAGCGTTTCCAATGCCCGGGACCCCTATGGCTACACCTTC.

The chain uses TRBV2 and TRBJ1-1; D possibly corresponds to TRBD1 (6 bases). In germline, CDR1 is SNHLY, CDR2 FYNNEI. The V and J ends lost 7 bases and 8 bases respectively, with 17 bases between them. CDR3 length: 13 amino acids. The CDR3 reads CASISDRTSEAFF. CDR3 DNA sequence: TGTGCCAGCATAAGTGACAGGACGTCCGAAGCTTTCTTT.

The genes are TRBV4-3 and TRBJ1-3; 7 nucleotides match TRBD1. The junction had 3 bases not matched to a gene; V was cut back by 4 bases and J by 0 bases. The CDR3 totals 15 residues. Germline CDR1 reads LGHNA; CDR2 reads YSLEER. CDR3 region: CASSLGQASGNTIYF. The CDR3 bases are TGCGCCAGCAGCCTAGGACAGGCCTCTGGAAACACCATATATTTT.

V usage is TRBV6-2 or TRBV6-3 and J usage is TRBJ2-7; TRBD2 aligns across 7 bases. The CDR3 runs 12 residues. V dropped 8 bases and J dropped 2; count of bases not matched to a gene: 3. Looked up from germline, CDR1 is MNHEY and CDR2 is SVGEGT. In DNA, the CDR3 is TGTGCCAGCTACGGGAGGCCCTACGAGCAGTACTTC. This codes for CASYGRPYEQYF.

This clonotype came up a few times. The chain couples TRBV28 to TRBJ2-5; D uncertain. Between the trimmed V and J ends, which lost 1 base and 11 bases, there was a span of 29 bases. The CDR3 runs 18 residues. Germline CDR1 is MDHEN and CDR2 is SYDVKM. CDR3 DNA: TGTGCCAGCAGTTTATATCCCTTAGTTCCCCGGTACTACAATGAGCAGTACTTC. Amino acid sequence: CASSLYPLVPRYYNEQYF.

In its sample, this clonotype was seen a few times. The CDR3: CASSYLRQGSYEQYF. CDR3 bases: TGTGCCAGCAGCTATCTCAGACAGGGGTCCTACGAGCAGTACTTC. V is TRBV7-2 and J is TRBJ2-7; 8 positions agree with TRBD1. This CDR3 region has 15 residues. Trimming at V came to 4 bases and at J to 1 base, leaving 6 bases not matched to a gene. The germline CDR1 and CDR2 sequences are SGHTA and FQGNSA.

The gene calls are TRBV24-1 and TRBJ2-7; D gene unclear. The V end lost 6 bases, the J end lost 7 bases, and 9 bases lay between the germline ends. From germline, CDR1 is KGHDR and CDR2 SFDVKD. The CDR3 has 11 amino acids. The CDR3 here is CATSQYNEQYF. The CDR3 nucleotides read TGTGCCACCAGTCAATACAATGAGCAGTACTTC.

This chain uses TRBV30 with TRBJ2-5, with 7 bases aligning to TRBD2. The germline CDR1 and CDR2 sequences are GTSNPN and SVGIG (reference sequence). CDR3 size: 14 residues. V was pared by 5 bases and J by 11 bases, with 17 bases of the junction left unmatched. CDR3 coding DNA: TGTGCCTGGGGCCCCGGGGGGACGGGGAACGGGCAGTACTTC. Its protein product is CAWGPGGTGNGQYF.

CDR3 bases: TGCAGTGCTTGGCAGGGTATAGGGAGCTATGGCTACACCTTC. Residues: CSAWQGIGSYGYTF. This chain uses TRBV20-1 with TRBJ1-2; tentatively, D is TRBD1 (5 bases). Germline lookup yields CDR1 DFQATT and CDR2 SNEGSKA (reference sequence). The CDR3 runs to 14 residues. Deletions cut 5 bases from V and 4 bases from J, with 17 bases between.

The chain links TRBV20-1 to TRBJ1-1; 8 bases fit TRBD1. From germline, CDR1 is DFQATT and CDR2 SNEGSKA (reference sequence). Losses at the gene ends were 7 bases for V and 9 bases for J; bases not matched to a gene: 1. CDR3 length equals 9 residues. The CDR3 DNA reads TGCAGTGACAGGGGGAAAGCTTTCTTT. Amino acids: CSDRGKAFF.